The rows below give T cell receptor beta chains drawn from one sample of a study of CD8 T cells in Susac syndrome. TCRdb fed the immunoSEQ multiplex PCR reads into MiXCR, producing one record per CDR3 protein. The sample has around 300,000 distinct CDR3 sequences; 70% to 90% are singletons. The source material was CD8+ T cells from PBMCs. The receptors were gathered from a human donor with multiple sclerosis. CDR3s include the opening cysteine and the closing phenylalanine or tryptophan. D genes are given only for firm matches. Part of the rows lack a size; the others show once, few, many or a class for expanded clones.

d_gene: -
j_gene: TRBJ2-6
v_gene: TRBV4-3
abundance: -
CDR3nt: TGCGCCAGCAGCCAAGCAGGGCAGACCTCTGGGGCCAACGTCCTGACTTTC
CDR3aa: CASSQAGQTSGANVLTF

d_gene: -
j_gene: TRBJ2-1
v_gene: TRBV12-3/TRBV12-4
abundance: -
CDR3nt: TGTGCCAGCAGGCCCGGGGGCCACCAGATGGGTGAGCAGTTCTTC
CDR3aa: CASRPGGHQMGEQFF

d_gene: -
j_gene: TRBJ2-7
v_gene: TRBV5-6
abundance: -
CDR3nt: TGTGCCAGCAGCTTGGATAGGGTCCCCTACGAGCAGTACTTC
CDR3aa: CASSLDRVPYEQYF

d_gene: -
j_gene: TRBJ1-1
v_gene: TRBV11-2
abundance: -
CDR3nt: TGTGCCAGCAGCTTTCCTCCTCGTTCTGAAGCTTTCTTT
CDR3aa: CASSFPPRSEAFF

d_gene: TRBD2
j_gene: TRBJ2-7
v_gene: TRBV27
abundance: once
CDR3nt: TGTGCCAGCAGTTTATCAGCTAGCGGGGACTACGAGCAGTACTTC
CDR3aa: CASSLSASGDYEQYF

d_gene: -
j_gene: TRBJ1-2
v_gene: TRBV28
abundance: -
CDR3nt: TGTGCCAGCAGTTTACCCAAGATCAACTCCGGGATCCTCGGGGGCTACACCTTC
CDR3aa: CASSLPKINSGILGGYTF

d_gene: -
j_gene: TRBJ2-1
v_gene: TRBV6-1
abundance: few
CDR3nt: TGTGCCAGCAGTCCAAGTATGAATGAGCAGTTCTTC
CDR3aa: CASSPSMNEQFF

d_gene: -
j_gene: TRBJ2-1
v_gene: TRBV29-1
abundance: -
CDR3nt: TGCAGCGTTTCTGGAATGGAGCAGTTCTTC
CDR3aa: CSVSGMEQFF

d_gene: TRBD2
j_gene: TRBJ2-7
v_gene: TRBV9
abundance: -
CDR3nt: TGTGCCAGCAGCCCAGGGACTAACTTCTACGAGCAGTACTTC
CDR3aa: CASSPGTNFYEQYF

d_gene: -
j_gene: TRBJ2-3
v_gene: TRBV11-2
abundance: -
CDR3nt: TGTGCCAGCAGAAAAGGCTTGGGGGGCACAGATACGCAGTATTTT
CDR3aa: CASRKGLGGTDTQYF

d_gene: -
j_gene: TRBJ2-7
v_gene: TRBV19
abundance: -
CDR3nt: TGTGCCAGTACCAATGGGGGGTCCTACGAGCAGTACTTC
CDR3aa: CASTNGGSYEQYF

d_gene: -
j_gene: TRBJ2-1
v_gene: TRBV6-2/TRBV6-3
abundance: -
CDR3nt: TGTGCCAGCAGTCTCGGGGCGGGCTCCTACAATGAGCAGTTCTTC
CDR3aa: CASSLGAGSYNEQFF

d_gene: -
j_gene: TRBJ2-7
v_gene: TRBV20-1
abundance: once
CDR3nt: TGCAGTGCTAGAGATCCCGACAGAGGCTACGAGCAGTACTTC
CDR3aa: CSARDPDRGYEQYF

d_gene: TRBD2
j_gene: TRBJ2-1
v_gene: TRBV2
abundance: -
CDR3nt: TGTGCCAGCAGTGATTCCCCCCAGACTAGCGGGAGCAATGAGCAGTTCTTC
CDR3aa: CASSDSPQTSGSNEQFF

d_gene: -
j_gene: TRBJ1-2
v_gene: TRBV29-1
abundance: -
CDR3nt: TGCAGCGTTGAAGAAGGAAAATATGGCTACACCTTC
CDR3aa: CSVEEGKYGYTF

d_gene: -
j_gene: TRBJ2-3
v_gene: TRBV2
abundance: -
CDR3nt: TGTGCCAGCAGTGAAGGGACAGCCGTAGATACGCAGTATTTT
CDR3aa: CASSEGTAVDTQYF

d_gene: -
j_gene: TRBJ2-3
v_gene: TRBV12-3/TRBV12-4
abundance: -
CDR3nt: TGTGCCAGCAGTGACGGGGGAGATACGCAGTATTTT
CDR3aa: CASSDGGDTQYF

d_gene: -
j_gene: TRBJ1-1
v_gene: TRBV20-1
abundance: once
CDR3nt: TGCAGTGCTAGAGGTGGGGGGTTAGCTTTCTTT
CDR3aa: CSARGGGLAFF

d_gene: TRBD1
j_gene: TRBJ2-2
v_gene: TRBV28
abundance: -
CDR3nt: TGTGCCACACAACTGACAGGGGCCGGGGAGCTGTTTTTT
CDR3aa: CATQLTGAGELFF

d_gene: -
j_gene: TRBJ2-7
v_gene: TRBV7-8
abundance: few
CDR3nt: TGTGCCAGCAGCTTGGACGGAGACTACGAGCAGTACTTC
CDR3aa: CASSLDGDYEQYF

d_gene: TRBD2
j_gene: TRBJ2-3
v_gene: TRBV12-3/TRBV12-4
abundance: once
CDR3nt: TGTGCCAGCAGAAGCGGGAACACAGATACGCAGTATTTT
CDR3aa: CASRSGNTDTQYF

d_gene: -
j_gene: TRBJ1-4
v_gene: TRBV6-6
abundance: -
CDR3nt: TGTGCCAGCAGTCCCGGGAATGAAAAACTGTTTTTT
CDR3aa: CASSPGNEKLFF

d_gene: -
j_gene: TRBJ2-7
v_gene: TRBV2
abundance: once
CDR3nt: TGTGCCAGTCATGGACTGGGGATTTACGAGCAGTACTTC
CDR3aa: CASHGLGIYEQYF

d_gene: -
j_gene: TRBJ1-2
v_gene: TRBV12-3/TRBV12-4
abundance: -
CDR3nt: TGTGCCAGCAGCGGGACGGTCAACTATGGCTACACCTTC
CDR3aa: CASSGTVNYGYTF

d_gene: -
j_gene: TRBJ2-7
v_gene: TRBV15
abundance: -
CDR3nt: TGTGCCACCAGCAGAGATAGGGGGAGCTCCTACGAGCAGTACTTC
CDR3aa: CATSRDRGSSYEQYF

d_gene: -
j_gene: TRBJ2-2
v_gene: TRBV19
abundance: -
CDR3nt: TGTGCCAGTAAGGTGACAGCATACGAGGACACCGGGGAGCTGTTTTTT
CDR3aa: CASKVTAYEDTGELFF

d_gene: -
j_gene: TRBJ2-1
v_gene: TRBV2
abundance: -
CDR3nt: TGTGCCAGCAGTGAAACGGTTAATGAGCAGTTCTTC
CDR3aa: CASSETVNEQFF

d_gene: TRBD2
j_gene: TRBJ2-1
v_gene: TRBV28
abundance: -
CDR3nt: TGTGCCAGCAACCCTCCCCAGCGGGAGGCCCCGCTGAAGAACTACAATGAGCAGTTCTTC
CDR3aa: CASNPPQREAPLKNYNEQFF